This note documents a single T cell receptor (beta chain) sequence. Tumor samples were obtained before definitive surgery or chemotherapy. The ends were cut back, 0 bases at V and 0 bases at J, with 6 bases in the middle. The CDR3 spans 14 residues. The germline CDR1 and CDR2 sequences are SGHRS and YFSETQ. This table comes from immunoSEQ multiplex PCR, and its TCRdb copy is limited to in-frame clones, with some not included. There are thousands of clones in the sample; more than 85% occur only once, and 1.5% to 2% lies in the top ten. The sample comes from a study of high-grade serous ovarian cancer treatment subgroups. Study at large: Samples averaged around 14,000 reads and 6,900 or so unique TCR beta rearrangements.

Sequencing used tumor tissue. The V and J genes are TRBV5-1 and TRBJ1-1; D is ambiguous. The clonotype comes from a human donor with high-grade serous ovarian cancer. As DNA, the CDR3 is TGCGCCAGCAGCTTGGAGGTGGTGAACACTGAAGCTTTCTTT. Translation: CASSLEVVNTEAFF.